This TCR beta chain emerged from a study of somatic mutations in cytotoxic T cells in rheumatoid arthritis. Regarding the study as a whole: The study found CD8+ clonality increased with age in rheumatoid arthritis patients, not healthy controls.

This CDR3 region has 15 residues. Per germline, CDR1 GTSNPN and CDR2 SVGIG (reference sequence). Trimming cost V 0 bases and J 9 bases; bases outside gene matches: 12. TCRdb's copy holds only in-frame clones and misses some; the assay was immunoSEQ multiplex PCR. Of over 15,000 clones in the sample, 60% to 85% were seen once. Notes on this clone: The target antigen is unknown.

This clonotype originated in an adult with rheumatoid arthritis. Specimen: CD8+ T cells sorted from blood. The V and J genes are TRBV30 and TRBJ2-5, with TRBD2 matching over 8 bases. As DNA, the CDR3 is TGTGCCTGGAGTGTGGTACTAGCGGCCTCTGAGGCCCAGTACTTC. It encodes CAWSVVLAASEAQYF.